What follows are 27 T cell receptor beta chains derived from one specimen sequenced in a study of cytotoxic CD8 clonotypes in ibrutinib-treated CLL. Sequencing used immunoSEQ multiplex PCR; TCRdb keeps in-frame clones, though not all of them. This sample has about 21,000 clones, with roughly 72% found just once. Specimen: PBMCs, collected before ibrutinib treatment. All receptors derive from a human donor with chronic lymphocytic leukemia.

The CDR3 loop is CASRERDSSLQPQHF. The CDR3 DNA follows: TGTGCCAGCAGAGAACGGGACAGCTCCCTTCAGCCCCAGCATTTT. The genes are TRBV2 and TRBJ1-5; 7 bases fit TRBD1. V dropped 6 bases and J dropped 6; count of bases not matched to a gene: 11. The CDR3 covers 15 residues. Germline V gives CDR1 SNHLY, CDR2 FYNNEI.

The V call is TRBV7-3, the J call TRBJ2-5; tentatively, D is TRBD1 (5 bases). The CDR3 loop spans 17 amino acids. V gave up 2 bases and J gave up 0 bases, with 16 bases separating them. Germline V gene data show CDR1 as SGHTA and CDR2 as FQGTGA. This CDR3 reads CASSLALRVGDQETQYF. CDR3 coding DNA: TGTGCCAGCAGCTTAGCGCTAAGAGTAGGGGACCAAGAGACCCAGTACTTC.

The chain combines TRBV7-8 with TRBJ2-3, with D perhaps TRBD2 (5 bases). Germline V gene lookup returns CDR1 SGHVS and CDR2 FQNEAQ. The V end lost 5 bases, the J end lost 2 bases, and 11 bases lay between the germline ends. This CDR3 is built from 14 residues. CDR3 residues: CASSPRGFTDTQYF. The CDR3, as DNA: TGTGCCAGCAGCCCCCGGGGTTTCACAGATACGCAGTATTTT.

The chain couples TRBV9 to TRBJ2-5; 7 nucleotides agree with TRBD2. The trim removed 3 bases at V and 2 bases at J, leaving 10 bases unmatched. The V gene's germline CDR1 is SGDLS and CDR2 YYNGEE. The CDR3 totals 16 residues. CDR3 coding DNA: TGTGCCAGCAGCGCCCACACCTTGGGGGGGCAAGAGACCCAGTACTTC. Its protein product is CASSAHTLGGQETQYF.

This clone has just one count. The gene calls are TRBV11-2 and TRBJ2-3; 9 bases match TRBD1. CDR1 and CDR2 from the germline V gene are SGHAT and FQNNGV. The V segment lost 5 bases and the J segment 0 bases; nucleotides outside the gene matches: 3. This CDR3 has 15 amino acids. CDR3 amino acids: CASSLGQGSTDTQYF. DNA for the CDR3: TGTGCCAGCAGCCTAGGACAGGGGAGCACAGATACGCAGTATTTT.

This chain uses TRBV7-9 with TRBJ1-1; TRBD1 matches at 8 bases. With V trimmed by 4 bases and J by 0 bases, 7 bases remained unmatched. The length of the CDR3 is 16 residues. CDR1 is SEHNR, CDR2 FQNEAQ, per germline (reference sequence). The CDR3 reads CASSSYRGWMNTEAFF. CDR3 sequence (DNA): TGTGCCAGCAGCTCCTACAGGGGGTGGATGAACACTGAAGCTTTCTTT.

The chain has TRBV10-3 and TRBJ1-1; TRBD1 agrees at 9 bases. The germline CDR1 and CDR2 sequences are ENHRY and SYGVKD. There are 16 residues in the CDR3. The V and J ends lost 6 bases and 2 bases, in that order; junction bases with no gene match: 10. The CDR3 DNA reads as TGTGCCATCAGCTCCGGACAGGGGTTAGGAAACACTGAAGCTTTCTTT. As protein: CAISSGQGLGNTEAFF.

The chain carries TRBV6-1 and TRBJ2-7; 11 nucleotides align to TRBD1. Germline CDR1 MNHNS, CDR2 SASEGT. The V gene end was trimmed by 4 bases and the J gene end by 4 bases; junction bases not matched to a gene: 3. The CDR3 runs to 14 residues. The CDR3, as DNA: TGTGCCAGCAGTGTCCGGGACAGGGGGTACGAGCAGTACTTC. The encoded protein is CASSVRDRGYEQYF.

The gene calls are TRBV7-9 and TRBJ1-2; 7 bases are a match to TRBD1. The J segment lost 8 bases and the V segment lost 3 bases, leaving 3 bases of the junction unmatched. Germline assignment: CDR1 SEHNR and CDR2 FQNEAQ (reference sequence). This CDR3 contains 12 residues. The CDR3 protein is CASSFNRGGYTF. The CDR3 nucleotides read TGTGCCAGCAGCTTCAACAGGGGCGGCTACACCTTC.

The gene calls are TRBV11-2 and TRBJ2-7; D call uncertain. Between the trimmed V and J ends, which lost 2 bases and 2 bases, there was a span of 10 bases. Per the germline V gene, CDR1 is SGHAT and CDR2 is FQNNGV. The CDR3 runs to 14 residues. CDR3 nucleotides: TGTGCCAGCAGCTTAAGTGCCTCCACCTACGAGCAGTACTTC. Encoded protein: CASSLSASTYEQYF. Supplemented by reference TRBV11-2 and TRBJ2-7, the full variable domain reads EAGVAQSPRYKIIEKRQSVAFWCNPISGHATLYWYQQILGQGPKLLIQFQNNGVVDDSQLPKDRFSAERLKGVDSTLKIQPAKLEDSAVYLCASSLSASTYEQYFGPGTRLTVT.

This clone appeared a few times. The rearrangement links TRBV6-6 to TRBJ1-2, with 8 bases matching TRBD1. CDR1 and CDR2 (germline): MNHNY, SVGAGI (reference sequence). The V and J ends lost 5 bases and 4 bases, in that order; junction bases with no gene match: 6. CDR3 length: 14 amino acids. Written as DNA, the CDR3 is TGTGCCAGCAGTCCACGACAGGGGACCTATGGCTACACCTTC. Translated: CASSPRQGTYGYTF.

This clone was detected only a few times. As DNA, the CDR3 is TGTGCCAGCAGCTTAGTGGCGGGAGGGCCGGGAGATACGCAGTATTTT. Translated: CASSLVAGGPGDTQYF. The rearrangement joins TRBV7-2 to TRBJ2-3; 9 bases fit TRBD2. This CDR3 has 16 amino acids. Germline lookup yields CDR1 SGHTA and CDR2 FQGNSA. The V and J ends lost 1 base and 5 bases, in that order; junction bases with no gene match: 7.

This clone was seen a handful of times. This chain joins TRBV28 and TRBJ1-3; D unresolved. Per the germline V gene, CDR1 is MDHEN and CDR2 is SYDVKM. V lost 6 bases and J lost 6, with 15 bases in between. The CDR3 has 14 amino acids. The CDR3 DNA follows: TGTGCCAGCAGCCAGCCCCCACCAGAAAACACCATATATTTT. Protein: CASSQPPPENTIYF.

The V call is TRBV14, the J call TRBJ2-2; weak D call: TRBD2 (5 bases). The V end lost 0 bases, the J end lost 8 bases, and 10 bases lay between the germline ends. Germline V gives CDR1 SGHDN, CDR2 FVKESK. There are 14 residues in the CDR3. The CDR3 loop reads CASSQDLGVGELFF. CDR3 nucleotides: TGTGCCAGCAGCCAAGATTTGGGAGTTGGGGAGCTGTTTTTT.

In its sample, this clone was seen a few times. The CDR3 coding sequence is TGTGCCAGCAGTTCACAGGGAAGGGGAAACACCATATATTTT. Amino acid sequence: CASSSQGRGNTIYF. This chain uses TRBV28 with TRBJ1-3, with TRBD1 as a possible D gene (6 bases). Between the trimmed V and J ends, which lost 4 bases and 4 bases, there was a span of 11 bases. Germline V gives CDR1 MDHEN, CDR2 SYDVKM. The CDR3 spans 14 residues.

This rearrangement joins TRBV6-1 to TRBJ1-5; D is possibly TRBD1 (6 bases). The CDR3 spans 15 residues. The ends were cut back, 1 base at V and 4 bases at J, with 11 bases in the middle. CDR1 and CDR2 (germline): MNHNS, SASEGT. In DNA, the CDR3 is TGTGCCAGCAGTGAAGGGCAGGGGATGAATCAGCCCCAGCATTTT. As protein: CASSEGQGMNQPQHF.

The CDR3 loop is CASSEGGRVSYEQYF. DNA for the CDR3: TGTGCCAGCAGTGAAGGTGGCAGGGTCTCCTACGAGCAGTACTTC. The V and J genes are TRBV6-1 and TRBJ2-7; tentatively, D is TRBD1 (5 bases). The CDR3 has 15 residues. Germline values: CDR1 MNHNS, CDR2 SASEGT. The V gene lost 1 base and the J gene lost 0 bases, with 10 bases spanning the gap.

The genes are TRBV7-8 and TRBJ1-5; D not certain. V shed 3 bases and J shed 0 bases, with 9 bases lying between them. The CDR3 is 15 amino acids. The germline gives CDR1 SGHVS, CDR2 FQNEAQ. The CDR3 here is CASSLSVSSNQPQHF. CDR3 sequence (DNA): TGTGCCAGCAGCTTGTCAGTTTCTAGCAATCAGCCCCAGCATTTT.

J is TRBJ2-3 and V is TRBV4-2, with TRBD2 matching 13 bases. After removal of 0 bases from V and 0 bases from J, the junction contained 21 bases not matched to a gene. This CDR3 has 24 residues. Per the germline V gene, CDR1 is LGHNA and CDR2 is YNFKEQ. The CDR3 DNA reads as TGTGCCAGCAGCCAAGAATCCCCGGGACTAGCGGGGACTACCAGTGGGACTAGCACAGATACGCAGTATTTT. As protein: CASSQESPGLAGTTSGTSTDTQYF.

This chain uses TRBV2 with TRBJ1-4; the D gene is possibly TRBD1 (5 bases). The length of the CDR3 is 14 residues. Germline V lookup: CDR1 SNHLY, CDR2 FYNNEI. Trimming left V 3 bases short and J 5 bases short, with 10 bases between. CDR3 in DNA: TGTGCCAGCAGTGATAGGGGTGGGAATGAAAAACTGTTTTTT. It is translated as CASSDRGGNEKLFF. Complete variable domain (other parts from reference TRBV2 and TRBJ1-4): EPEVTQTPSHQVTQMGQEVILRCVPISNHLYFYWYRQILGQKVEFLVSFYNNEISEKSEIFDDQFSVERPDGSNFTLKIRSTKLEDSAMYFCASSDRGGNEKLFFGSGTQLSVL.

Here the CDR3 DNA reads TGTGCCAGCAGTGTGGACGGCACCTCTGGAAACACCATATATTTT. This translates into CASSVDGTSGNTIYF. The rearrangement links TRBV6-1 to TRBJ1-3, with D hard to call. The CDR3 spans 15 residues. V was cut by 4 bases and J by 0 bases, with 10 bases left in between. From germline, CDR1 is MNHNS and CDR2 SASEGT.

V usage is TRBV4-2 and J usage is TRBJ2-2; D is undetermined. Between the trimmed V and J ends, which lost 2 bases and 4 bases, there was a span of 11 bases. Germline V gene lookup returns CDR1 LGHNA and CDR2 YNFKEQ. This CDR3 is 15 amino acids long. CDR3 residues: CASSQMDRSTGELFF. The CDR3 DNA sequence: TGTGCCAGCAGCCAAATGGATCGTAGCACCGGGGAGCTGTTTTTT.

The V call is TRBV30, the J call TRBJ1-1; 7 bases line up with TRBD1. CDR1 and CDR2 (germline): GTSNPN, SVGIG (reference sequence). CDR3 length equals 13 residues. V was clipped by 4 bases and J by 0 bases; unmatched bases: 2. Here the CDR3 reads CAWTGGLNTEAFF. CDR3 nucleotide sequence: TGTGCCTGGACAGGGGGGTTGAACACTGAAGCTTTCTTT. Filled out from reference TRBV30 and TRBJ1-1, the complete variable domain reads SQTIHQWPATLVQPVGSPLSLECTVEGTSNPNLYWYRQAAGRGLQLLFYSVGIGQISSEVPQNLSASRPQDRQFILSSKKLLLSDSGFYLCAWTGGLNTEAFFGQGTRLTVV.

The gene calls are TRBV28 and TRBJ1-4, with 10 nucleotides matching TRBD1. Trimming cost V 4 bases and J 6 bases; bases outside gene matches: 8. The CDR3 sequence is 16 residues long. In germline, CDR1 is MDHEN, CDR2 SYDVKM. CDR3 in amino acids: CASSSPRTGGDEKLFF. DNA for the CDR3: TGTGCCAGCAGTTCACCCCGGACAGGGGGTGATGAAAAACTGTTTTTT.

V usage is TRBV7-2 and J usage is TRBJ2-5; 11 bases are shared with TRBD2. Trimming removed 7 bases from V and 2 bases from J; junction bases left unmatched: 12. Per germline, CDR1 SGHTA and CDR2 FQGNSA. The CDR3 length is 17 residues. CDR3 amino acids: CASTLGVGTSGQETQYF. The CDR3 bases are TGTGCCAGCACCCTAGGGGTCGGGACTAGCGGACAAGAGACCCAGTACTTC.

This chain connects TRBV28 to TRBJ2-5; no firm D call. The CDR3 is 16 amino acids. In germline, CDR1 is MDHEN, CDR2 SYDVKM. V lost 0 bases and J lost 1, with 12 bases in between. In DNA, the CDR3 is TGTGCCAGCAGTTTATGGGCTGGCGGAATCCAAGAGACCCAGTACTTC. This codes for CASSLWAGGIQETQYF.

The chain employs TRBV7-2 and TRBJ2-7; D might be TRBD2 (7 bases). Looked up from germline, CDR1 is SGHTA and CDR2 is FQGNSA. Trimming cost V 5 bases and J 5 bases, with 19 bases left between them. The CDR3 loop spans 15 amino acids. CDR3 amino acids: CASSLGGGETDEQYF. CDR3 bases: TGTGCCAGCAGCCTAGGGGGGGGCGAAACCGACGAGCAGTACTTC.